Listed below are T cell receptor beta chains from one sample, sequenced in a study of tumor and adjacent non-tumor tissue in lung cancer. MiXCR, applied by TCRdb to the multiplex PCR reads, yields one record per CDR3 protein. This sample has under 150,000 distinct CDR3 sequences, with approximately 66% found just once. Source material: lung tumor tissue. These receptors came from a man between 60 and 70 years old with small cell lung cancer. CDR3s leave out the opening cysteine and the closing phenylalanine or tryptophan. Size tells how often a clone was seen (once, few, many) or the class of an expanded clone, and some rows leave it out.

clone_size | v_call | cdr3_aa
many | TRBV4-1 | ASSQEELGSINEQF
many | TRBV11-2 | ASSLDQTSGIYNEQF
few | TRBV5-5 | ASSAPGLGFEEQF
many | TRBV5-4 | ASSLGTGPLGNTEAF
- | TRBV5-4 | TSSLASWGTGKLF
many | TRBV7-8 | ASSPQGAVGEQF
once | TRBV11-2 | ASSLLRGREIQY
- | TRBV11-2 | VSSFGSGRAGEQF
- | TRBV12-3/TRBV12-4 | ASSSIYEGEQF
- | TRBV6-2/TRBV6-3 | ASSYSGRLSGNAIY
once | TRBV20-1 | SVTPPDRGDGYT
many | TRBV6-2/TRBV6-3 | ASSYGGRASGEQF
- | TRBV4-2 | ASSRDRAGGSGGTQY
- | TRBV7-9 | ASRTNSQNTGAF
once | TRBV28 | ASRRGERIYDQY
- | TRBV29-1 | SVEGQVGDTQY
- | TRBV29-1 | SVEDSGTPAYEQY
- | TRBV5-4 | ASSLVRGECTEAF
- | TRBV5-5 | ASSLSVTGRDTQY
- | TRBV11-2 | ASSPRKQETQY
- | TRBV20-1 | GARDPAVMNTEAY
- | TRBV28 | ASSSPHEQY
- | TRBV5-1 | ACSLRGRAF
few | TRBV6-5 | ASSYGHPSVGEKLF
- | TRBV11-3 | ASNLITVCETGLYNVQF
few | TRBV28 | ASSSSGRLDEQF
- | TRBV11-2 | ASGHGLAGNNGQF
- | TRBV10-2 | ASSQGADYNSPLH
once | TRBV5-6 | ASSSLGRDPGGGYNEQF